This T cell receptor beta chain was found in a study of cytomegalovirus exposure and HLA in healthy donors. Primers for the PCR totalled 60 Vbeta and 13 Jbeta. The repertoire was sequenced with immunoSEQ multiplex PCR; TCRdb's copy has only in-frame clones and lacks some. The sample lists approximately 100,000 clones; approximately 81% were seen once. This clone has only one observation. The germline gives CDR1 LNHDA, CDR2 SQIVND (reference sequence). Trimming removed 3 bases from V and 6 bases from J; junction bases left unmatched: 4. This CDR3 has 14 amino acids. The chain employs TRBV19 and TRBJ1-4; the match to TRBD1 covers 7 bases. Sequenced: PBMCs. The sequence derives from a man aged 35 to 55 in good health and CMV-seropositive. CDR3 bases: TGTGCCAGTAGTATTGGGGGACAGTATGAAAAACTGTTTTTT. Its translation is CASSIGGQYEKLFF.